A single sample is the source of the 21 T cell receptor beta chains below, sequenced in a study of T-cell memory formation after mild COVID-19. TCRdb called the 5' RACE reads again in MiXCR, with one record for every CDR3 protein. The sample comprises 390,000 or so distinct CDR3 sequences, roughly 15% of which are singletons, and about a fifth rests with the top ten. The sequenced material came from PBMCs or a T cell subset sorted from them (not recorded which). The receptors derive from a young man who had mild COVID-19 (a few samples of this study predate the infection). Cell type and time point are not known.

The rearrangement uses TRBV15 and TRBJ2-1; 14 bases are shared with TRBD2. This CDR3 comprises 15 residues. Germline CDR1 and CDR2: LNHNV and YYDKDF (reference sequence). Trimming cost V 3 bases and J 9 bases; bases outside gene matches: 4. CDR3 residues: CATSRGTSGGFEQFF. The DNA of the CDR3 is TGTGCCACCAGCAGGGGGACTAGCGGGGGATTTGAGCAGTTCTTC. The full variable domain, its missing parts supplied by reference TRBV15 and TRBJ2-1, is DAMVIQNPRYQVTQFGKPVTLSCSQTLNHNVMYWYQQKSSQAPKLLFHYYDKDFNNEADTPDNFQSRRPNTSFCFLDIRSPGLGDTAMYLCATSRGTSGGFEQFFGPGTRLTVL.

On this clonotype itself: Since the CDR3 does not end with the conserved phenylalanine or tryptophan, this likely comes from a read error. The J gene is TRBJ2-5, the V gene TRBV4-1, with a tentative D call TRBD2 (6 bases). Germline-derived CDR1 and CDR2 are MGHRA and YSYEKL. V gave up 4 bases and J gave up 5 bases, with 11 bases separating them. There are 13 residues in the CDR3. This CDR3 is CASSRLVWETQYL. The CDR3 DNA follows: TGCGCCAGCAGCCGACTAGTTTGGGAGACCCAGTACTTA.

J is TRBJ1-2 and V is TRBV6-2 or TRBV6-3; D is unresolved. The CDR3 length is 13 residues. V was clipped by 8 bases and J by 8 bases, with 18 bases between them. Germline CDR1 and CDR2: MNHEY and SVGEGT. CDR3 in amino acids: CASHQARSRGYTF. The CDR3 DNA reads TGTGCCAGCCACCAGGCCCGCTCTCGGGGCTACACCTTC.

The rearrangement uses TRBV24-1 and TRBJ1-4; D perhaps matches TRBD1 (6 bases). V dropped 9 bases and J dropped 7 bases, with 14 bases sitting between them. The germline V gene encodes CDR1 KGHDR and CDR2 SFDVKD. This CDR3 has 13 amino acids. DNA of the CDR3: TGTGCCACCGAAACAGGGCGTCGTGAAAAACTGTTTTTT. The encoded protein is CATETGRREKLFF.

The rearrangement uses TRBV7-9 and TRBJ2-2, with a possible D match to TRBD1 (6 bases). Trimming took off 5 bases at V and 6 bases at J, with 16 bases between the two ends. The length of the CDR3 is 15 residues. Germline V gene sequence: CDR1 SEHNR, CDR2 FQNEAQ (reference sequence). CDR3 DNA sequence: TGTGCCAGCAGCCCCGGGACAACGCCGTCCGGGGAGCTGTTTTTT. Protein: CASSPGTTPSGELFF.

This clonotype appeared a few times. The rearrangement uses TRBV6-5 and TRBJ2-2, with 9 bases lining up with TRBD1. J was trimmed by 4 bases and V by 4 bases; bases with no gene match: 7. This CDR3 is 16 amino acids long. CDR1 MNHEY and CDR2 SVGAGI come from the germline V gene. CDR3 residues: CASSLQGAGGTGELFF. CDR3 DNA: TGTGCCAGCAGTTTACAGGGGGCCGGTGGCACCGGGGAGCTGTTTTTT.

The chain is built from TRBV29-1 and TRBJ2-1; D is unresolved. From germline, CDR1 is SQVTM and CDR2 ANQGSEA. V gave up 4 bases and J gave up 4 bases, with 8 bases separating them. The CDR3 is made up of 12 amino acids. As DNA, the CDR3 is TGCAGCGTTGGTCAGGAGTACAATGAGCAGTTCTTC. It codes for CSVGQEYNEQFF.

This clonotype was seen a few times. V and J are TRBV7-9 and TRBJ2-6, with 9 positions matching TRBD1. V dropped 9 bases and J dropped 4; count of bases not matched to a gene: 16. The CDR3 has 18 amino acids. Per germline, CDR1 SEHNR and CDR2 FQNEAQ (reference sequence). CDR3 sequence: CASTRLGTGLSGANVLTF. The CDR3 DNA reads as TGTGCCAGTACCCGCCTGGGGACAGGGTTGAGCGGGGCCAACGTCCTGACTTTC.

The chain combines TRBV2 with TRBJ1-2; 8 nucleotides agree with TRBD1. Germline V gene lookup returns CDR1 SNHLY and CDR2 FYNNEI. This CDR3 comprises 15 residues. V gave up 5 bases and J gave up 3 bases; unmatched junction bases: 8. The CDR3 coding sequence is TGTGCCAGCAGTTACGGGGACAGGAGGTACTATGGCTACACCTTC. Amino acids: CASSYGDRRYYGYTF.

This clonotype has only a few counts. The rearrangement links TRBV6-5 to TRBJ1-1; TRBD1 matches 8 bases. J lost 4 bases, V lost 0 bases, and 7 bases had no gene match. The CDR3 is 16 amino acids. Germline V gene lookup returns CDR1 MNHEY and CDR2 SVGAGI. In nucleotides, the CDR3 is TGTGCCAGCAGTTACTCTAATCAGGGGGCAGGCACTGAAGCTTTCTTT. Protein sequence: CASSYSNQGAGTEAFF.

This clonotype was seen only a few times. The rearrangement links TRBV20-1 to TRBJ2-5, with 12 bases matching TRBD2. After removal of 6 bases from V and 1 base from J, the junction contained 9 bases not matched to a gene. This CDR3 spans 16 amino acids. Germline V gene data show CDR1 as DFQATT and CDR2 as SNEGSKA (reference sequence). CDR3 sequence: CSATGLAGLGQETQYF. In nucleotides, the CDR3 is TGCAGTGCCACGGGACTAGCGGGCCTGGGCCAAGAGACCCAGTACTTC.

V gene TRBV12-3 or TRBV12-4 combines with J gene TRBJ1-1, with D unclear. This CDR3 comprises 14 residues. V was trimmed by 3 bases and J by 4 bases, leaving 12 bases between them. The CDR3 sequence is CASSFSSYGTEAFF. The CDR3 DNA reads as TGTGCCAGCAGTTTCTCATCTTACGGCACTGAAGCTTTCTTT.

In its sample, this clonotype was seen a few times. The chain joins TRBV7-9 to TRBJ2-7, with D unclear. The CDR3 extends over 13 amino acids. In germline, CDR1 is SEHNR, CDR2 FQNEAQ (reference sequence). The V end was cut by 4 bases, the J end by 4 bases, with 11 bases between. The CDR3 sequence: CASSSPDSYEQYF. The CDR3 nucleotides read TGTGCCAGCAGCTCCCCGGATTCTTACGAGCAGTACTTC.

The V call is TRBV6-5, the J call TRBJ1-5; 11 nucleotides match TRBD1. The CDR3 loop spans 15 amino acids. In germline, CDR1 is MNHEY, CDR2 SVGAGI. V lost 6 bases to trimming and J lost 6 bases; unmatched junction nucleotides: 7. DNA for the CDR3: TGTGCCAGCAGGAAAGGACAGGGGGCAGGTCAGCCCCAGCATTTT. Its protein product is CASRKGQGAGQPQHF.

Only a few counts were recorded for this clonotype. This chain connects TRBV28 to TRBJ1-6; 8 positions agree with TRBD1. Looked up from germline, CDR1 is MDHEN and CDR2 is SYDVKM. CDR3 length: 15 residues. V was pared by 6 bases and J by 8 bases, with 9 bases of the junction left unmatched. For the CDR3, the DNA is TGTGCCAGCAGACCCGGACAGGGAAGCCATTCACCCCTCCACTTT. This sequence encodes CASRPGQGSHSPLHF.

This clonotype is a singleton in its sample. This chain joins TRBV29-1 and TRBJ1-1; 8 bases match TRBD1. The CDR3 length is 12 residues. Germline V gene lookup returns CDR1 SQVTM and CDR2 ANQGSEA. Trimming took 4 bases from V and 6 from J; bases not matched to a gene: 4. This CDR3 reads CSVGTGSAEAFF. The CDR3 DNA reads TGCAGCGTTGGGACAGGGTCGGCTGAAGCTTTCTTT.

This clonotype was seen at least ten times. CDR3 coding DNA: TGTGCCAGCAGTTACTCTTTAGCGGGGGAGGAAGGTACGCAGTATTTT. Its translation is CASSYSLAGEEGTQYF. The V call is TRBV6-5, the J call TRBJ2-3; 9 positions match TRBD2. The V gene end was trimmed by 0 bases and the J gene end by 8 bases; junction bases not matched to a gene: 9. Looked up from germline, CDR1 is MNHEY and CDR2 is SVGAGI. The CDR3 has 16 residues.

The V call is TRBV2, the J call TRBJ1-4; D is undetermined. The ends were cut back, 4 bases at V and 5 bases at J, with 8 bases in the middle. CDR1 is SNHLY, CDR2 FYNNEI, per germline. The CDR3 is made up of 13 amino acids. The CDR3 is CASSVYSNEKLFF. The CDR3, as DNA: TGTGCCAGCAGTGTATACAGCAATGAAAAACTGTTTTTT.

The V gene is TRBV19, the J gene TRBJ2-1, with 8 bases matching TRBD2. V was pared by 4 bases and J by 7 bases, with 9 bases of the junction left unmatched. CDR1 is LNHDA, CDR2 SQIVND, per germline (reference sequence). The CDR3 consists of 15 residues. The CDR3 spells CASSKPGLGPNEQFF. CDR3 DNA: TGTGCCAGTAGTAAACCGGGACTAGGACCTAATGAGCAGTTCTTC. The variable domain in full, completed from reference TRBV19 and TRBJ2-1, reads DGGITQSPKYLFRKEGQNVTLSCEQNLNHDAMYWYRQDPGQGLRLIYYSQIVNDFQKGDIAEGYSVSREKKESFPLTVTSAQKNPTAFYLCASSKPGLGPNEQFFGPGTRLTVL.

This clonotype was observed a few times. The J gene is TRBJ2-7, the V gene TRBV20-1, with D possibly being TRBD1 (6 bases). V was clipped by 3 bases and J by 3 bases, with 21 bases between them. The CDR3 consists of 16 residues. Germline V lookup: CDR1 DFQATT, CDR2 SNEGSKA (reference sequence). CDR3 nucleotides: TGCAGTGCTAGCTCCCACCTGGACAGATCGAACTACGAGCAGTACTTC. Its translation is CSASSHLDRSNYEQYF.

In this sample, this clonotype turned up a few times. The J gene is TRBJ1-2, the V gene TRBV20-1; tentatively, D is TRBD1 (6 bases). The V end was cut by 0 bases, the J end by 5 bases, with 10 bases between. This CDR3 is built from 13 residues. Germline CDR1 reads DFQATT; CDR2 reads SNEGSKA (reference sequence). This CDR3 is CSARDSRGYGYTF. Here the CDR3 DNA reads TGCAGTGCTAGAGATTCCAGGGGATATGGCTACACCTTC.